One sample yielded the 14 T cell receptor beta chains listed below, sequenced in a study of Ad26.COV2.S vaccination and SARS-CoV-2 variants. This table comes from immunoSEQ multiplex PCR, and its TCRdb copy is limited to in-frame clones, with some not included. The data contain 200,000 to 250,000 clones, roughly 88% of them singletons. Treatment given: 15 to 20 received Ad26.COV2.S at low or high dose, single or two shots; 5 received placebo; per-sample allocation not given. Specimens were obtained on day 63 following the first vaccine or placebo injection. The specimen comprised peripheral blood, sampled in a trial of Ad26.COV2.S vaccine versus placebo. All receptors derive from a person between 18 and 65 years old who received the Ad26.COV2.S COVID-19 vaccine or a placebo.

The gene calls are TRBV28 and TRBJ1-1; D ambiguous. The CDR3 covers 16 residues. V was trimmed by 3 bases and J by 2 bases, leaving 16 bases between them. The germline CDR1 and CDR2 sequences are MDHEN and SYDVKM. CDR3 amino acids: CASSFGLGPFNTEAFF. The CDR3, as DNA: TGTGCCAGCAGTTTCGGTCTCGGCCCTTTCAACACTGAAGCTTTCTTT.

This chain uses TRBV29-1 with TRBJ2-1; D unclear. CDR1 SQVTM and CDR2 ANQGSEA come from the germline V gene. This CDR3 comprises 14 residues. V lost 4 bases to trimming and J lost 0 bases, with 10 bases between them. CDR3 amino acids: CSVVPYSSYNEQFF. CDR3 DNA: TGCAGCGTTGTACCTTATAGCTCCTACAATGAGCAGTTCTTC.

The V and J genes are TRBV12-3 or TRBV12-4 and TRBJ2-3; D is perhaps TRBD2 (5 bases). V gave up 6 bases and J gave up 5 bases, with 9 bases separating them. CDR3 length: 12 amino acids. The CDR3 reads CASRPSGDTQYF. CDR3 nucleotides: TGTGCCAGCAGACCAAGCGGAGATACGCAGTATTTT.

This rearrangement joins TRBV15 to TRBJ2-7, with D possibly being TRBD2 (6 bases). Trimming pared 3 bases from V and 2 bases from J, leaving 14 bases between. Germline CDR1 reads LNHNV; CDR2 reads YYDKDF (reference sequence). The CDR3 has 15 residues. The CDR3 nucleotides read TGTGCCACCAGCAGGGTTGTAGGAGGGGCCTACGAGCAGTACTTC. Protein product: CATSRVVGGAYEQYF.

The genes are TRBV5-3 and TRBJ1-4; TRBD1 aligns across 9 bases. Being an ORF, TRBV5-3 has a function that is uncertain. J was trimmed by 1 base and V by 5 bases; bases with no gene match: 9. The CDR3 has 17 residues. DNA for the CDR3: TGTGCCAGAAGTCCTGACAGGGGGGGTAAAACTAATGAAAAACTGTTTTTT. It codes for CARSPDRGGKTNEKLFF.

The chain is built from TRBV19 and TRBJ1-2; D call uncertain. V was pared by 7 bases and J by 0 bases, with 12 bases between. Germline V lookup: CDR1 LNHDA, CDR2 SQIVND (reference sequence). The CDR3 totals 14 residues. This CDR3 reads CASTPSVSNYGYTF. The DNA of the CDR3 is TGTGCCAGTACCCCGTCGGTTTCTAACTATGGCTACACCTTC.

This chain uses TRBV29-1 with TRBJ2-5; possibly TRBD2 for D (7 bases). V dropped 6 bases and J dropped 3 bases, with 14 bases sitting between them. This CDR3 comprises 13 residues. CDR1 and CDR2 (germline): SQVTM, ANQGSEA. CDR3 sequence reads: CSVGGRGEETQYF. In nucleotides, the CDR3 is TGCAGCGTAGGGGGTCGGGGGGAAGAGACCCAGTACTTC.

The CDR3 loop is CASSGFVGNTEAFF. CDR3 nucleotide sequence: TGTGCCAGCTCCGGATTTGTTGGGAACACTGAAGCTTTCTTT. The gene calls are TRBV18 and TRBJ1-1, with D unresolved. Germline-derived CDR1 and CDR2 are KGHSH and LQKENI. Trimming pared 6 bases from V and 1 base from J, leaving 12 bases between. The CDR3 contains 14 residues. Filled out from reference TRBV18 and TRBJ1-1, the complete variable domain reads NAGVMQNPRHLVRRRGQEARLRCSPMKGHSHVYWYRQLPEEGLKFMVYLQKENIIDESGMPKERFSAEFPKEGPSILRIQQVVRGDSAAYFCASSGFVGNTEAFFGQGTRLTVV.

In this sample, this clone turned up a few times. The chain joins TRBV7-2 to TRBJ1-1, with D tentatively TRBD1 (6 bases). Germline lookup yields CDR1 SGHTA and CDR2 FQGNSA. The V gene lost 2 bases and the J gene lost 6 bases, with 16 bases spanning the gap. The CDR3 contains 15 residues. The CDR3 DNA is TGTGCCAGCAGCTTAAATCCGGGGGCGCGATCTGAAGCTTTCTTT. Amino acid sequence: CASSLNPGARSEAFF. Full variable domain (outside the CDR3, taken from reference TRBV7-2 and TRBJ1-1): GAGVSQSPSNKVTEKGKDVELRCDPISGHTALYWYRQSLGQGLEFLIYFQGNSAPDKSGLPSDRFSAERTGGSVSTLTIQRTQQEDSAVYLCASSLNPGARSEAFFGQGTRLTVV.

J is TRBJ2-3 and V is TRBV9, with D uncertain. CDR1 is SGDLS and CDR2 is YYNGEE in the germline V gene. V was pared by 2 bases and J by 0 bases, with 13 bases between. The CDR3 runs 16 residues. The CDR3 is CASSVDVGPSTDTQYF. The CDR3 region has the DNA TGTGCCAGCAGCGTCGACGTGGGCCCTAGCACAGATACGCAGTATTTT. Complete variable domain (other parts from reference TRBV9 and TRBJ2-3): DSGVTQTPKHLITATGQRVTLRCSPRSGDLSVYWYQQSLDQGLQFLIQYYNGEERAKGNILERFSAQQFPDLHSELNLSSLELGDSALYFCASSVDVGPSTDTQYFGPGTRLTVL.

This clone appeared a single time. The chain joins TRBV7-9 to TRBJ2-6, with 9 nucleotides matching TRBD2. J was trimmed by 2 bases and V by 4 bases; bases with no gene match: 12. Germline values: CDR1 SEHNR, CDR2 FQNEAQ (reference sequence). The CDR3 runs to 19 residues. The DNA of the CDR3 is TGTGCCAGCAGCTGGGCCTTAGCGGGAGCCTGGACTGGGGCCAACGTCCTGACTTTC. Protein sequence: CASSWALAGAWTGANVLTF.

The CDR3 region is CASSSSGRINEKLFF. The CDR3 coding sequence is TGTGCCAGCAGTTCCTCGGGACGGATTAATGAAAAACTGTTTTTT. This sequence joins TRBV28 and TRBJ1-4; D may be TRBD1 (5 bases). This CDR3 spans 15 amino acids. V was cut by 4 bases and J by 4 bases, with 13 bases left in between. Germline V gene data show CDR1 as MDHEN and CDR2 as SYDVKM. The whole variable domain, filled in from reference TRBV28 and TRBJ1-4, reads DVKVTQSSRYLVKRTGEKVFLECVQDMDHENMFWYRQDPGLGLRLIYFSYDVKMKEKGDIPEGYSVSREKKERFSLILESASTNQTSMYLCASSSSGRINEKLFFGSGTQLSVL.

This clone was observed a few times. The chain recombines TRBV6-4 with TRBJ1-6; possible D gene TRBD1, 5 bases. The CDR3 consists of 15 residues. The germline V gene encodes CDR1 MRHNA and CDR2 SNTAGT. V lost 2 bases and J 2 bases, leaving 7 bases between the germline ends. In nucleotides, the CDR3 is TGTGCCAGCAGTGACGGGGCAGCCTATAATTCACCCCTCCACTTT. It is translated as CASSDGAAYNSPLHF.

The rearrangement joins TRBV2 to TRBJ2-2; 9 bases are shared with TRBD1. V shed 6 bases, J shed 6 bases, and the junction held 8 bases outside the gene matches. The CDR3 spans 15 residues. The germline V gene has CDR1 SNHLY and CDR2 FYNNEI. This chain's CDR3 is CASRRVQGAAGELFF. DNA of the CDR3: TGTGCCAGCAGAAGAGTACAGGGGGCAGCCGGGGAGCTGTTTTTT.